This paragraph reports one TCR beta chain. Antigen specificity is unknown. The V gene's germline CDR1 is ENHRY and CDR2 SYGVKD. Trimming left V 4 bases short and J 1 base short, with 7 bases between. The CDR3 length is 13 residues. This entry comes from a study of cytomegalovirus exposure and HLA in healthy donors. Primers: 60 Vbeta forward and 13 Jbeta reverse. Only in-frame clones appear in the TCRdb table, and some are missing; sequencing was by immunoSEQ multiplex PCR. This repertoire shows tens of thousands of clones, 80% found once; its top ten account for less than 9.5%. Study findings and constraints: Only CMV serostatus was available as immune exposure information. Across donors, most TCRs were seen rarely, yet some public ones were widespread.

The chain couples TRBV10-3 to TRBJ1-1; maybe TRBD1 (5 bases). This sequence was found in a man between 25 and 39 years old in good health and CMV-seronegative. Sequencing was carried out using PBMCs. This CDR3 reads CAISGQPNTEAFF. The CDR3 nucleotides are TGTGCCATCAGTGGACAGCCGAACACTGAAGCTTTCTTT.